Below, one T cell receptor (beta chain) is given with its context. The DNA is left out, because the CDR3 cannot be placed on it with certainty; the CDR3 is given as TCRdb lists it. The source of the sample is a study of blood T cell repertoires in COVID-19. Background on the study: Sources were T cells, B-cell-depleted T cells, or PBMCs; the material itself was cDNA or gDNA.

Counting both end residues, the CDR3 totals 18 amino acids. As processed by the authors: Cell counts per sample came from amplifying reference gene primers. Measured with immunoSEQ multiplex PCR; TCRdb has only the in-frame clones, and not every one. V and J calls and clone size are given by that table; D and trimming were obtained from the DNA. The repertoire includes approximately 200,000 clones, approximately 85% of them detected once, and roughly 9.7% sits in the top ten. This receptor was obtained from a human donor with active or convalescent COVID-19. The donor label of this sample is uncertain. The source material was peripheral blood. The V and J genes are TRBV12-1 and TRBJ2-6; TRBD2 reflects the table's D call only, with no check against the DNA. TRBV12-1 is a recognized pseudogene. The CDR3 here is CASSFGAGIPPGANVLTF.